This T cell receptor (beta chain) comes out of a study of cytomegalovirus exposure and HLA in healthy donors (dated by TCRdb to the late 2010s). Some background on the complete study: According to an earlier analysis of around 600 of the donors, about 180 million T cells yielded approximately 120 million unique TCR beta sequences and 276 Gb of sequence data. Around 320 gigabases of sequencing data and approximately 84 million unique TCR sequences were included in an early release covering roughly 600 HLA-typed donors. The genetic ancestry cluster associated with self-reported Caucasian donors included 70% to 85% of the 398 genotyped donors. The study was designed to test whether signatures of past pathogen exposure could be identified by cataloging public T cell receptors. The T cell repertoires of 666 subjects were profiled by immunosequencing and related to cytomegalovirus serostatus. In addition to the first cohort of 650 to 800 subjects, a separate validation cohort of approximately 130 different subjects was used. High-throughput TCR immunosequencing, statistical association of individual TCRs with disease status, and machine learning were combined to predict cytomegalovirus infection status. In a later analysis, previously published TCR beta repertoires from about 640 donors were re-analyzed and high-resolution HLA genotyping was added so that TCR occurrence patterns could be studied. The later analysis used no new phenotypic data to find candidate immune exposures, relying instead on TCR beta sequences and their occurrence across donors. To decide whether each TCR beta V gene segment behaved as functional or pseudogenic, an earlier analysis of approximately 590 of the donors relied on high-throughput TCR beta sequencing. Alongside the repertoire data, information on donor age, sex, ethnicity and CMV serostatus was compiled. A later genetic analysis took genome-wide SNP genotypes for about 55% of the roughly 700 donors and used that subset as a discovery cohort. All discovery cohort repertoires had been generated on a single sequencing platform. Both class I and class II loci were covered by HLA typing, at four-digit resolution. The number of donors typed differed by locus, with roughly 620-640 for A, B, C, DRB1 and DQB1, around 520 for DQA1, over 600 for DPA1, and under 490 for DPB1. Because of strong linkage in the cohort, roughly five DR-DQ haplotypes were treated as single units for association and clustering. Among roughly 400 genotyped donors of the cohort, an average of approximately 200,000 unique TCR beta nucleotide sequences was sequenced per donor, of which roughly 17% were non-productive.

Libraries were constructed by the immunoSEQ multiplex PCR assay. For the multiplex PCR, a mixture combining 60 forward primers for TCR Vbeta segments and 13 reverse primers for TCR Jbeta segments was used. The CDR3 region of rearranged TCR beta genes was amplified from genomic DNA by a multiplex PCR assay. Amplified TCR beta libraries were sequenced as 87-base-pair reads on the Illumina HiSeq System. Processing in the source paper ran as follows. Across the 500 to 850 repertoires, a later analysis counted 75 million to 90 million unique TCR beta chains, approximately 10 million of which were shared by at least two donors. To remove PCR and sequencing errors, raw reads were error-corrected and collapsed into unique sequences using a nearest-neighbor algorithm that merged closely related sequences. V, D and J gene segments were assigned by aligning CDR3 sequences to IMGT reference sequences. For a sequence to be retained, a match of at least six nucleotides was required to both a V gene segment and a J gene segment. A rearrangement was called productive if the CDR3 had no stop codons and remained in frame with V and J, and every other rearrangement was called non-productive. CDR3 was defined by IMGT convention, running from the second conserved V-encoded cysteine to the conserved J-encoded phenylalanine. Sequences without an unambiguous match to a single V gene segment were excluded from the earlier analysis of a few hundred of the donors. An earlier analysis of a few hundred of the donors called V segments functional above 56.7% productive rearrangements and segregating when the between-donor standard deviation exceeded 5%. A statistical classification framework was built to diagnose cytomegalovirus status from the catalog of TCR beta chain sequences. In a later analysis, V and J genes were assigned by comparing TCR nucleotide sequences against IMGT/GENE-DB human TR gene sequences. A later analysis assigned CDR3 sequences and most-parsimonious VDJ recombination scenarios with the TCRdist pipeline. In a later analysis, each TCR beta chain was defined by its CDR3 amino acid sequence together with its V-gene family, and reads without a unique V-gene family were excluded. As a way to deal with suspected cross-contamination and a sequencing artifact, a later analysis dropped 450 to 600 nucleotide sequences that were highly shared and had low generation probability. In a later analysis, a clonal expansion index for each public chain was calculated from normalized within-repertoire ranks of inferred template counts. Generation probabilities in a later analysis came from a VDJ recombination model fitted to out-of-frame rearrangements, and those results were checked against IGoR. Hypergeometric tests were used in a later analysis to score TCR-TCR, TCR-HLA and TCR-CMV co-occurrence, with a repertoire-size bias correction applied to the TCR pairs. A later analysis estimated false discovery rates by permuting HLA or CMV assignments 20 times. A later analysis grouped co-occurring TCRs with DBSCAN, adding TCRdist sequence similarity when clustering within HLA-allele-positive subsets. Co-occurrence clustering excluded repertoires with fewer than 30,000 or more than 120,000 public chains, plus five with anomalous nucleotide sharing. What TCRdb holds here is the immuneACCESS table cut down to in-frame rearrangements. Part of the clones is not present; checked against another copy, under half of the missing clones reflect an unresolved V gene, and the others are unexplained. The V and J calls and the clone size are those of that table, but D and trimming were determined from the DNA. The sample data list some 140,000 clones, and roughly 9% of these were observed just once. The ten largest clones represent 6% to 7.5% of the sample.

Unmatched junction bases come to 9, with V trimmed by 4 bases and J by 5 bases. Reading from cysteine to phenylalanine, the CDR3 counts 15 amino acids. Solely the CDR3 DNA is kept, with 45 bases framed from the first base. CDR1 is given as WSHSY and CDR2 as SAAADI, both from the germline V gene. The paper as a whole reports these results and caveats: Most TCR sequences were seen in very few donors, while some public TCRs were found in many individuals. In a later analysis, most CMV-associated TCR beta chains were found to appear HLA-restricted, with HLA associations seemingly driven largely by CMV exposure. A total of about 180 TCR beta chains were listed by the study as associated with cytomegalovirus. The classifier was reported to diagnose cytomegalovirus status with high specificity and sensitivity in both the original cohort and the validation cohort. In a later analysis, the rate of TCR association differed among HLA loci, with DRB1 alleles having the most associated TCRs and HLA-C alleles having the fewest. The authors suggested that the approach could potentially be extended to other disease states and immunological phenotypes. A cluster of highly shared sequence variants was judged likely to be a technical artifact of the sequencing pipeline. According to a later analysis, parvovirus B19, influenza, CMV and Epstein-Barr virus appeared linked to several top co-occurrence clusters. Linkage disequilibrium might explain the correlated functional status among segregating V segments, but an unknown experimental factor could not be excluded. A few of the identified cytomegalovirus-associated TCR beta chains were confirmed in vitro to be specific for cytomegalovirus antigens. A later genetic analysis reported fewer N-insertions in productive TCRs among donors in an Asian-associated ancestry cluster than the roughly 720-donor mean. A later genetic analysis associated a missense DCLRE1C variant with V-gene and J-gene trimming of TCR beta chains, and an independent cohort replicated the association. Specific HLA alleles were associated with roughly 16,000 TCR beta sequences at a false discovery rate of 0.05 in a later analysis. The presence/absence analyses assumed that sequencing depth was roughly uniform across donors, and that assumption may not be true. When HLA alleles, especially DR and DQ, strongly co-occurred, TCR associations were difficult to assign to individual alleles. This cohort had only TCR beta chains sequenced, and the lack of alpha or paired-chain data limited which features could be detected. An earlier analysis of around 500 of the donors showed that most TCR beta V segments appeared in productive rearrangements either about 90% or about 30% of the time, which broadly matched IMGT annotations. Some IMGT-functional V segments, including TRBV6-2 and TRBV6-3, could not be distinguished by the 87-base-pair reads and were therefore excluded. Seventeen rarely observed V segments, including chromosome 9 orphons, were excluded from the earlier analysis of about 610 of the donors because counts were too low. CMV serostatus was the only immune exposure information available for the cohort. Because HLA typing was unavailable for some donors at each locus, only the typed subset was used in association tests. A further reported finding was that TCR beta sequences accurately predicted the HLA-A and HLA-B alleles for most subjects in the first cohort. In a later analysis, HLA-associated TCR beta chains were found to be more clonally expanded and to have lower generation probabilities than equally common non-associated chains.

The cohort comprised approximately 700 healthy bone marrow donors. Cohort members were all nominally healthy when sampled, although unrecorded immune exposures were likely present. The donor was CMV seropositive and belonged to the group of about 290 seropositive cohort members. A peripheral blood sample was collected from each donor, and TCR beta sequencing was performed on peripheral blood mononuclear cells. The Qiagen DNeasy Blood Extraction Kit was used to extract genomic DNA from the blood cell samples. This clone was counted only a few times. The target of this receptor is not known. No per-base quality is available; no much larger clone lies one base away.

The specimen was PBMCs. The receptor was isolated from a woman between 40 and 55 years old in good health and CMV-seropositive. The sequence links TRBV10-2 to TRBJ2-7; 9 central nucleotides agree with TRBD2. CDR3 region: CASSATLAGHNEQYF. Here is the DNA: TGCGCCAGCAGTGCGACACTAGCGGGCCATAACGAGCAGTACTTC.